A selection of T cell receptor beta chains follows, all from one sample in a study of CXCR3-negative and CXCR3-positive naive CD8 T cells. TCRdb reworked the 5' RACE reads into one entry per CDR3 protein, no DNA. This table lists 85,000 to 120,000 distinct CDR3 sequences. The sequencing sample was made of naive CXCR3+ CD8+ T cells from blood. Receptors were obtained from a human donor in good health. Some clones in this sample may be carry-over from other donors' samples. The CDR3 runs from the conserved cysteine through the conserved F or W. Each record gives: J gene, V gene, CDR3 protein.

J: TRBJ2-1
V: TRBV5-1
CDR3: CASSPAWGGGSYNEQFF

J: TRBJ2-3
V: TRBV6-2/TRBV6-3
CDR3: CASSYAGASTDTQYF

J: TRBJ1-2
V: TRBV5-1
CDR3: CASSLEGLGGYTF

J: TRBJ2-3
V: TRBV7-6
CDR3: CASRSWDFTDTQYF

J: TRBJ2-7
V: TRBV4-1
CDR3: CASRMGTGYNEQYF

J: TRBJ2-7
V: TRBV19
CDR3: CASSMAGGPSYEQYF

J: TRBJ2-1
V: TRBV6-5
CDR3: CASSSLGASGGYTYNEQFF

J: TRBJ2-7
V: TRBV7-9
CDR3: CASSGGVTYEQYF

J: TRBJ1-1
V: TRBV3-1
CDR3: CASSQTGHLNTEAFF

J: TRBJ1-1
V: TRBV6-6
CDR3: CASSYPPFGGDEAFF

J: TRBJ1-2
V: TRBV7-3
CDR3: CASSLMGTGYTF

J: TRBJ1-1
V: TRBV11-2
CDR3: CASSSRGEATEAFF

J: TRBJ1-5
V: TRBV4-2
CDR3: CASSQDNQGQPQHF

J: TRBJ2-7
V: TRBV27
CDR3: CASSSGGEVAYEQYF

J: TRBJ2-7
V: TRBV10-2
CDR3: CASSEPGYTGRTVFYEQYF

J: TRBJ1-1
V: TRBV11-2
CDR3: CASSPLGTGVGTEAFF

J: TRBJ1-1
V: TRBV20-1
CDR3: CSARGGVTALNTEAFF

J: TRBJ2-7
V: TRBV7-9
CDR3: CASSLPGQTYEQYF

J: TRBJ2-7
V: TRBV29-1
CDR3: CSVETGFRSYEQYF

J: TRBJ2-5
V: TRBV5-1
CDR3: CASSVSLRQGIEETQYF